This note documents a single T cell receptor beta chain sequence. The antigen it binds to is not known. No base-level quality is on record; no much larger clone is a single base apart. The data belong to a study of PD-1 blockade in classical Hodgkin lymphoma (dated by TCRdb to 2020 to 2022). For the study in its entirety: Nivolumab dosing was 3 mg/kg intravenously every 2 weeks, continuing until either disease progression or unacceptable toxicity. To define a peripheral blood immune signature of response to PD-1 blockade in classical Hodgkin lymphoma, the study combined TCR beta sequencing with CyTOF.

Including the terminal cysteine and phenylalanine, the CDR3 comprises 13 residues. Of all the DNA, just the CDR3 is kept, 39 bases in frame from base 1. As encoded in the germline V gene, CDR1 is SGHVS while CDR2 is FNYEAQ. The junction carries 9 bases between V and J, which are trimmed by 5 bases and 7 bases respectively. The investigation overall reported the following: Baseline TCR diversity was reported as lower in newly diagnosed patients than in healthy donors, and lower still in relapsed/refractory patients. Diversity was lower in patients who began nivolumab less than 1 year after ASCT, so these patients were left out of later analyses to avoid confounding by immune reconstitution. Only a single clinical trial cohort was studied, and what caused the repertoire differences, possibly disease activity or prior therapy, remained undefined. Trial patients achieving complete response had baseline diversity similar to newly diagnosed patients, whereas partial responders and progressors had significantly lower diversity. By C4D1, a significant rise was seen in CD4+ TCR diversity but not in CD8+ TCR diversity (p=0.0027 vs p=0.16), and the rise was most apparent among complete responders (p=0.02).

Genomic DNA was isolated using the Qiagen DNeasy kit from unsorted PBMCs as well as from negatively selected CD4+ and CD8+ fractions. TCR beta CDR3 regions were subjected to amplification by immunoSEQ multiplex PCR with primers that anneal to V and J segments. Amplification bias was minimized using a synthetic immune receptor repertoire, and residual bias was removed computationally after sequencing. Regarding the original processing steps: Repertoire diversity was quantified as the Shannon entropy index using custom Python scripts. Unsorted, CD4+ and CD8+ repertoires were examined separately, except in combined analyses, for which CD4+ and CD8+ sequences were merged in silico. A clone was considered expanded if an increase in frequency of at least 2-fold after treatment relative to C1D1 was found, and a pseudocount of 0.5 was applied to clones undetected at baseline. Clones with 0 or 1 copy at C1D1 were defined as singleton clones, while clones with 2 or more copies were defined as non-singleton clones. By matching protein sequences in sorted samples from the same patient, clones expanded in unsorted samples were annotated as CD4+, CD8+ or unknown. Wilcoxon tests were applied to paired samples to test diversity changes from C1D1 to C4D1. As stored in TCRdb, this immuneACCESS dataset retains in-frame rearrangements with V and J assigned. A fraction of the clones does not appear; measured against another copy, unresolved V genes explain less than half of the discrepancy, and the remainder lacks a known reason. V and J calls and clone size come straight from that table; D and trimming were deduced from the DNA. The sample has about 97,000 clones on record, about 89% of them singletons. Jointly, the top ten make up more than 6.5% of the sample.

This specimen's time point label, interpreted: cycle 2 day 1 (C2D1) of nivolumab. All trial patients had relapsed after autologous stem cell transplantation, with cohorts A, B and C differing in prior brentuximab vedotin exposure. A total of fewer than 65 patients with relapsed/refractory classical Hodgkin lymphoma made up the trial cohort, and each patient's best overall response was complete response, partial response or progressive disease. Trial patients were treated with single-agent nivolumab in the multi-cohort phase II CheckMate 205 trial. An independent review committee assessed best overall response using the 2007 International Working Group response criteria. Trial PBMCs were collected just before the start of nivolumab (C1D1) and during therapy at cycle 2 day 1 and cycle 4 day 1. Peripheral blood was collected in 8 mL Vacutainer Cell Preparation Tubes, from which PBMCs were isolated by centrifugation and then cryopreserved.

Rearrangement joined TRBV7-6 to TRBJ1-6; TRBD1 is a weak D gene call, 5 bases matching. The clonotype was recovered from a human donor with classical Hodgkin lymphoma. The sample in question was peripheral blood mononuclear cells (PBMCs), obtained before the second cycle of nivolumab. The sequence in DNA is TGTGCCAGCAGCGCCCGACAGAATTCACCCCTCCACTTT. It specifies CASSARQNSPLHF.